This TCR beta chain stems from a study of vaccination effects on CD4 cells after COVID-19. Study context: Post-vaccine specimens arrived a median 72 days past the second dose.

Germline CDR1 reads KGHDR; CDR2 reads SFDVKD. V lost 3 bases and J lost 4; bases outside the gene matches: 10. CDR3 size: 18 residues. This clone was detected only a few times. Its antigen remains unknown. CD4+ T cell isolation took place after approximately 11 days of culture. The participants, recipients of two vaccine doses, got either BNT162b2 or mRNA-1273. Negative nucleocapsid antibody tests before and after vaccination confirmed no previous SARS-CoV-2 infection. Libraries were prepared by immunoSEQ multiplex PCR; TCRdb keeps only in-frame clonotypes and omits some of them. The data contain tens of thousands of clones, just under 75% of them seen just once; the ten biggest clones take up over 2%.

The specimen comprised CD4+ T cells from PBMCs cultured without peptide, sampled after COVID-19 vaccination. This sequence was found in a human donor who received a COVID-19 vaccine. J is TRBJ2-1 and V is TRBV24-1, with 11 positions matching TRBD1. CDR3 bases: TGTGCCACCAGTGATCCTTCCAGGACAGGGGGCAGGTACAATGAGCAGTTCTTC. Translating it yields CATSDPSRTGGRYNEQFF.